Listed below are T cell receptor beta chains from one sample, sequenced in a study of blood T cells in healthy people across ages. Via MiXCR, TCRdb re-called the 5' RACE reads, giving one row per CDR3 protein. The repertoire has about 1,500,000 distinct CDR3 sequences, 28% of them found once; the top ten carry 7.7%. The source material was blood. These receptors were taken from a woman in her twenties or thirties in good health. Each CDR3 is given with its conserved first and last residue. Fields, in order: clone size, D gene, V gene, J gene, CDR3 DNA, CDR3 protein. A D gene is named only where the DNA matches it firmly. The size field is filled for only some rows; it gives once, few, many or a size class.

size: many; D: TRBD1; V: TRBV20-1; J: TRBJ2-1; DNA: TGCAGTGCTAGAGACTTAGGGACAGGGCGAAATGAGCAGTTCTTC; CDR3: CSARDLGTGRNEQFF
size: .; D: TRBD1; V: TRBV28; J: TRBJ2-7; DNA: TGTGCCAGCAGCTCGGACAGGCCTCGGGAGCAGTACTTC; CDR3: CASSSDRPREQYF
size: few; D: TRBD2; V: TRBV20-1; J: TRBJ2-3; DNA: TGCAGTACCCCGGGACTAGCGGTCACAGATACGCAGTATTTT; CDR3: CSTPGLAVTDTQYF
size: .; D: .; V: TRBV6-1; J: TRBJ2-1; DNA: TGTGCCTGCAGACAAAGGTACTTGCAACCTGGGTTCTTC; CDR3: CACRQRYLQPGFF
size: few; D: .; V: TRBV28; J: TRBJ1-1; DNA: TGTGCCAGCAGTTTTGGTTTGCGGGCTTTCTTT; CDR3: CASSFGLRAFF
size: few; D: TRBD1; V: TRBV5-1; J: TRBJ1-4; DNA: TGCGCCAGCAGCCCACAGGGGCCATATGAAAAACTGTTTTTT; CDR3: CASSPQGPYEKLFF
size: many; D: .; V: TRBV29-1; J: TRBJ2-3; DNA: TGCAGCGTTGGAATCCTCGGCGGCGCTAGCACAGATACGCAGTATTTT; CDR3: CSVGILGGASTDTQYF
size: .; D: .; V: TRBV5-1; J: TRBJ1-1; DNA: TGCGCCAGCAGCTTGGAAGATAACACTGAAGCTTTCTTT; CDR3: CASSLEDNTEAFF
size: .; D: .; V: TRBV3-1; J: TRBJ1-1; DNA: TGTGCCAGCAGCCGCACGGCCAGGGGCAACACTGAAGCTTTCTTT; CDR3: CASSRTARGNTEAFF
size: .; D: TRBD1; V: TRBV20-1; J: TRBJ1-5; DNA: TGCAGTGACAGGGGTAATCAGCCCCAGCATTTT; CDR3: CSDRGNQPQHF
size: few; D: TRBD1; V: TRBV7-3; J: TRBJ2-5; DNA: TGTGCCAGCAGCTATACAGGGGTTGCAGAGACCCAGTACTTC; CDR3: CASSYTGVAETQYF
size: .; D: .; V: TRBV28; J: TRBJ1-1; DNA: TGTGCCAGCAGTCTAACGATAGGGCCCGGGAACACTGAAGCTTTCTTT; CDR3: CASSLTIGPGNTEAFF
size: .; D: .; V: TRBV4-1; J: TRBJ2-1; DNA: TGCGCCAGCAGCCGCATAAGGGCCAGCGGGCTCTACAATGAGCAGTTCTTC; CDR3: CASSRIRASGLYNEQFF
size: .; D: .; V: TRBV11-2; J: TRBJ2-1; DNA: TGTGCCAGCAGCTTGGGGGACGTTACAATGAAGCAGTTCTTC; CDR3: CASSLGDVTMKQFF
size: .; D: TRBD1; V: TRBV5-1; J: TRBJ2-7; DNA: TGCGCCAGCAGCTCACTCCGGGACAGGGGGTCCTACGAGCAGTACTTC; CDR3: CASSSLRDRGSYEQYF
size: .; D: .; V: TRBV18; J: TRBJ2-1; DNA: TGTGCCAGCTCACCAACCGAGGTACTCTACAATGAGCAGTTCTTC; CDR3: CASSPTEVLYNEQFF
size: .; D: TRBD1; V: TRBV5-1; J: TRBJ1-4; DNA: TGCGCCAGCAAGTGGACAGGGCCAACTAATGAAAAACTGTTTTTT; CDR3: CASKWTGPTNEKLFF
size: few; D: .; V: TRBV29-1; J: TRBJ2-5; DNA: TGCAGCGTTGGGCGGACAATCAGAGGGGAGACCCAGTACTTC; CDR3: CSVGRTIRGETQYF
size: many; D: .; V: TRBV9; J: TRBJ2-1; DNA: TGTGCCAGCAGCGTAGGGGCTGGGGAAAGCTACAATGAGCAGTTCTTC; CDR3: CASSVGAGESYNEQFF
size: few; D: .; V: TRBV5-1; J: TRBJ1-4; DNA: TGCGCCAGCGCCGTCAGCGCAACTAATGAAAAACTGTTTTTT; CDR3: CASAVSATNEKLFF
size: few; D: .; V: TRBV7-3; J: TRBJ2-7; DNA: TGTGCCAGCCCTCCCTCCGAGCAGTACTTC; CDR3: CASPPSEQYF
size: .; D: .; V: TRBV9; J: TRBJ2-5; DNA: TGTGCCAGCAGCGTAGGAAGAGGGGTATTGGAGACCCAGTACTTC; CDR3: CASSVGRGVLETQYF
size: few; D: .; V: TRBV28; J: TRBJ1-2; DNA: TGTGCCAGCAGTATCCAGGGGTCCCTGGATGGCTACACCTTC; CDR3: CASSIQGSLDGYTF
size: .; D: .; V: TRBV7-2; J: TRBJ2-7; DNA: TGTGCCAGCAGCCCCTCAGCGGGTTCCCTTTACGAGCAGTACTTC; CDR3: CASSPSAGSLYEQYF
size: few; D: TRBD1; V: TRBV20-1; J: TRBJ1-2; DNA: TGCAGTGCTAGAGAGGACAGGGTCTCTGGCTACACCTTC; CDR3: CSAREDRVSGYTF
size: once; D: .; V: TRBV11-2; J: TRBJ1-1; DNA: TGTGTCAGCAGCCCCGTCAGGGTGAACACTGAAGCTTTCTTT; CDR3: CVSSPVRVNTEAFF
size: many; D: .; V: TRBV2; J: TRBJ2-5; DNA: TGTGCTACAGGGACCCAAGAGACCCAGTACTTC; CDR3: CATGTQETQYF
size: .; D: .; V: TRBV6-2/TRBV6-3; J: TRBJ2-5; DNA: TGTGCCAGCAGGGGTATGACGGGGGCCCAGTACTTC; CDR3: CASRGMTGAQYF
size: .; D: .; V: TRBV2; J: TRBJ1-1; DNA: TGTGCCAGCAGTTCAGGGGTGGCTGAAGCTTTCTTT; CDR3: CASSSGVAEAFF
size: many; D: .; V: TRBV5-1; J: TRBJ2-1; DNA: TGCGCCAGCAGCCCCGTTCCGGACAGATACAATGAGCAGTTCTTC; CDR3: CASSPVPDRYNEQFF
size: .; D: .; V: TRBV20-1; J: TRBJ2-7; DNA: TGCAGTGCTGGAGGGGGCGGAGGCCACGAGCAGTACTTC; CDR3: CSAGGGGGHEQYF
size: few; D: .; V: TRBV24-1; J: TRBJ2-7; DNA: TGTGCCACCAGTGACCCCTCGGACAGCTCCTACGAGCAGTACTTC; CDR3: CATSDPSDSSYEQYF
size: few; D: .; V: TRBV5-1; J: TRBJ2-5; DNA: TGCGCCAGCAGCCGGCTCGGGGGGCGCCAAGAGACCCAGTACTTC; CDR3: CASSRLGGRQETQYF
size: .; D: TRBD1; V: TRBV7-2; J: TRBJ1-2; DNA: TGTGCCAGCAGCTCAGGACAGGTGCCCTATGGCTACACCTTC; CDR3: CASSSGQVPYGYTF
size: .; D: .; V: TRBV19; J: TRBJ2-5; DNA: TGTGCCAGTAGTATGTCTGGGCTTGGTGAGACCCAGTACTTC; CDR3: CASSMSGLGETQYF
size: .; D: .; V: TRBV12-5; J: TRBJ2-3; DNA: TGTGCTAGTGGTTCGTGGGGGGATACGCAGTATTTT; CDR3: CASGSWGDTQYF
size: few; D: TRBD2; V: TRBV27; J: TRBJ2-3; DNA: TGTGCTACCACGCGGAGCGGGGTTTACACAGATACGCAGTATTTT; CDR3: CATTRSGVYTDTQYF
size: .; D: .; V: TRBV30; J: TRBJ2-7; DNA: TGTGCCTGGAAAGTCCCAAACGTCTACGAGCAGTACTTC; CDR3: CAWKVPNVYEQYF
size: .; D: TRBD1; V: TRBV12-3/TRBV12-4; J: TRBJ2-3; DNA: TGTGCCAGCACCTTACAGGGGGCAAGCAATCAGCCCCAGTATTTT; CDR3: CASTLQGASNQPQYF
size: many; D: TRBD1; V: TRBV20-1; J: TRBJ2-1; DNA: TGCAGTGCTCCGGGGCCCTGGACAGGAGGCAGATACAATGAGCAGTTCTTC; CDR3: CSAPGPWTGGRYNEQFF
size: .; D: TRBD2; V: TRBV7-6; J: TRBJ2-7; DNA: TGTGCCAGCAGCTTAGAAGGACTAGCGGGAGGGCCCTACGAGCAGTACTTC; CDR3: CASSLEGLAGGPYEQYF
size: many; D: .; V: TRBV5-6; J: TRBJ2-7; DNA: TGTGCCAGCAGCACACCGGGACGGGACTACGAGCAGTACTTC; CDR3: CASSTPGRDYEQYF
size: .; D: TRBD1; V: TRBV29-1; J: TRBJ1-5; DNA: TGCAGCGTTGATGGGGGACAGGGCCGGCCCCAGCATTTT; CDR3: CSVDGGQGRPQHF